This T cell receptor (beta chain) was recorded in a study of beta chain features in type 1 diabetes. The CDR3 runs 14 residues. The V and J ends lost 8 bases and 1 base respectively, with 14 bases between them. In germline, CDR1 is MNHEY, CDR2 SVGAGI. Only a few counts were recorded for this clone. As every portion of the isolated RNA was reverse transcribed, the sequencing read expressed TCRB transcripts. TCRdb's copy holds only in-frame clones and misses some; the assay was immunoSEQ multiplex PCR. This table has hundreds of thousands of clones, around 9.6% appearing once. The TCR sequence derives from a woman younger than 30 in good health. Sequenced input: naive CD4+ T cells from blood. This chain links TRBV6-5 with TRBJ1-1; weak D call: TRBD1 (6 bases). CDR3: CASGMRGGNTEAFF. CDR3 nucleotide sequence: TGTGCCAGCGGAATGAGGGGGGGGAACACTGAAGCTTTCTTT.